Shown below are 27 T cell receptor beta chains from a single sample sequenced in a study of blood T cell repertoires in COVID-19. Profiling relied on immunoSEQ multiplex PCR, and the TCRdb table lists in-frame clones only, not all of them. This table holds 280,000 or so clones, 90% found once. Specimen: PBMCs or T cells enriched from blood (not recorded which). All receptors derive from a woman younger than 35 with acute COVID-19.

V and J are TRBV6-5 and TRBJ2-3, with 10 bases aligning to TRBD2. Trimming took 6 bases from V and 4 from J; bases not matched to a gene: 4. This CDR3 is 14 amino acids long. Germline CDR1 MNHEY, CDR2 SVGAGI. The CDR3 DNA reads as TGTGCCAGCAGCAGGCTAGCGGGAGCAGATACGCAGTATTTT. Amino acid sequence: CASSRLAGADTQYF.

V is TRBV6-4 and J is TRBJ2-1; 15 bases agree with TRBD2. The length of the CDR3 is 17 residues. Germline V gene sequence: CDR1 MRHNA, CDR2 SNTAGT. The V gene end was trimmed by 6 bases and the J gene end by 6 bases; junction bases not matched to a gene: 9. CDR3: CASSRTSGRASGNEQFF. Written as DNA, the CDR3 is TGTGCCAGCAGCCGGACTAGCGGGAGGGCCTCTGGCAATGAGCAGTTCTTC.

V is TRBV28 and J is TRBJ1-3, with D possibly matching TRBD1 (5 bases). Per the germline V gene, CDR1 is MDHEN and CDR2 is SYDVKM. Deletions cut 5 bases from V and 0 bases from J, with 11 bases between. The CDR3 loop spans 15 amino acids. CDR3 nucleotide sequence: TGTGCCAGCAGTGTGCGCAGGGCCTCTGGAAACACCATATATTTT. It translates to CASSVRRASGNTIYF.

The V call is TRBV6-6, the J call TRBJ2-7; D is possibly TRBD1 (5 bases). Trimming pared 2 bases from V and 2 bases from J, leaving 13 bases between. CDR3 size: 15 residues. The germline V gene encodes CDR1 MNHNY and CDR2 SVGAGI (reference sequence). The CDR3 sequence is CASSYTGVPTYEQYF. DNA of the CDR3: TGTGCCAGCAGTTACACAGGTGTGCCTACCTACGAGCAGTACTTC.

This chain joins TRBV7-6 and TRBJ2-1; TRBD2 might be the D (6 bases). Germline V gene lookup returns CDR1 SGHVS and CDR2 FNYEAQ. The CDR3 has 18 amino acids. The V and J ends lost 2 bases and 7 bases respectively, with 24 bases between them. In DNA form, the CDR3 reads TGTGCCAGCAGCTTATATCCCTTGGCGGGAAGCAGAGCGAATGAGCAGTTCTTC. It yields the protein CASSLYPLAGSRANEQFF. Looking up the rest from reference TRBV7-6 and TRBJ2-1 gives the full variable domain: GAGVSQSPRYKVTKRGQDVALRCDPISGHVSLYWYRQALGQGPEFLTYFNYEAQQDKSGLPNDRFSAERPEGSISTLTIQRTEQRDSAMYRCASSLYPLAGSRANEQFFGPGTRLTVL.

This clone was counted only a few times. The rearrangement joins TRBV2 to TRBJ1-6; no clear D. Germline V gives CDR1 SNHLY, CDR2 FYNNEI. Between the trimmed V and J ends, which lost 7 bases and 2 bases, there was a span of 12 bases. This CDR3 contains 15 residues. For the CDR3, the DNA is TGTGCCAGCAAGAGGGAAGGGACCTATAATTCACCCCTCCACTTT. It encodes CASKREGTYNSPLHF.

The chain is built from TRBV5-5 and TRBJ1-2; no clear D gene. Trimming stripped 4 bases from V and 6 bases from J, with 22 bases between. The CDR3 runs 16 residues. Germline CDR1 SGHKS, CDR2 YYEKEE (reference sequence). The CDR3 loop reads CASSPRLELIEDGYTF. CDR3 in DNA: TGTGCCAGCAGCCCGCGATTGGAGCTAATAGAGGATGGCTACACCTTC.

The genes are TRBV28 and TRBJ1-1, with a tentative D call TRBD1 (5 bases). The germline V gene has CDR1 MDHEN and CDR2 SYDVKM. CDR3 length: 15 residues. V shed 3 bases and J shed 4 bases, with 15 bases lying between them. CDR3 nucleotide sequence: TGTGCCAGCAGTTTGGGTGCGGGACGCGGCACTGAAGCTTTCTTT. Protein sequence: CASSLGAGRGTEAFF.

CDR3 protein: CASSSRLAGKTGELFF. DNA of the CDR3: TGTGCCAGCAGCTCAAGACTAGCGGGGAAGACCGGGGAGCTGTTTTTT. The chain uses TRBV7-2 and TRBJ2-2, with 11 bases lining up with TRBD2. Germline CDR1 and CDR2: SGHTA and FQGNSA. V lost 4 bases, J lost 5 bases, and 6 bases stayed unmatched. There are 16 residues in the CDR3.

CDR3 DNA sequence: TGTGCCAGCAGTGAATCGCGGAGATCCAATCAGCCCCAGCATTTT. Protein product: CASSESRRSNQPQHF. The chain combines TRBV2 with TRBJ1-5; D not certain. The V gene's germline CDR1 is SNHLY and CDR2 FYNNEI. The V and J ends lost 2 bases and 3 bases respectively, with 11 bases between them. The CDR3 runs to 15 residues.

The CDR3 is CATSREGDRESQPQHF. CDR3 in DNA: TGTGCCACCAGCAGAGAGGGGGACAGGGAGAGTCAGCCCCAGCATTTT. The V call is TRBV15, the J call TRBJ1-5; 9 positions agree with TRBD1. CDR3 length equals 16 residues. The ends lost 0 bases at V and 6 bases at J; junction bases unmatched: 6. Per germline, CDR1 LNHNV and CDR2 YYDKDF (reference sequence).

Of note for this clone: In the same sample, other DNA sequences code for this CDR3. The chain employs TRBV28 and TRBJ2-1; 8 bases are shared with TRBD2. The CDR3 consists of 14 residues. The V segment lost 2 bases and the J segment 5 bases; nucleotides outside the gene matches: 2. Looked up from germline, CDR1 is MDHEN and CDR2 is SYDVKM. Here the CDR3 DNA reads TGTGCCAGCAGTTTAAGCGGGGGCAACAATGAGCAGTTCTTC. It translates to CASSLSGGNNEQFF. Together with reference TRBV28 and TRBJ2-1, the CDR3 gives the full variable domain: DVKVTQSSRYLVKRTGEKVFLECVQDMDHENMFWYRQDPGLGLRLIYFSYDVKMKEKGDIPEGYSVSREKKERFSLILESASTNQTSMYLCASSLSGGNNEQFFGPGTRLTVL.

This clone was seen a single time. This CDR3 reads CASSLVRAGLYEQYF. The CDR3 DNA is TGTGCCAGCAGCTTAGTGAGGGCCGGACTCTACGAGCAGTACTTC. The chain is built from TRBV7-2 and TRBJ2-7; TRBD2 is a possible D gene (5 bases). Germline values: CDR1 SGHTA, CDR2 FQGNSA. The CDR3 runs to 15 residues. V was pared by 1 base and J by 3 bases, with 13 bases between.

V is TRBV5-6 and J is TRBJ1-1, with D tentatively TRBD1 (6 bases). This CDR3 spans 13 amino acids. CDR1 and CDR2 (germline): SGHDT, YYEEEE. Between the trimmed V and J ends, which lost 5 bases and 7 bases, there was a span of 15 bases. For the CDR3, the DNA is TGTGCCAGCAGTGTGGGCCAGGGGCTTGAAGCTTTCTTT. It is translated as CASSVGQGLEAFF.

Concerning this clone itself: Within the sample, other DNA sequences also encode this same CDR3. The chain links TRBV28 to TRBJ2-1; TRBD2 aligns across 12 bases. This CDR3 is 14 amino acids long. V was pared by 6 bases and J by 6 bases, with 3 bases of the junction left unmatched. The germline gives CDR1 MDHEN, CDR2 SYDVKM. This chain's CDR3 is CASSLAGGSNEQFF. The CDR3, as DNA: TGTGCCAGCAGCCTAGCGGGAGGGTCCAATGAGCAGTTCTTC.

The V call is TRBV5-4, the J call TRBJ2-2; D is unresolved. Germline V gives CDR1 SGHNT, CDR2 YYREEE (reference sequence). There are 14 residues in the CDR3. The V end was cut by 0 bases, the J end by 4 bases, with 7 bases between. CDR3 nucleotides: TGTGCCAGCAGCTTGGTATCCAGCACCGGGGAGCTGTTTTTT. It yields the protein CASSLVSSTGELFF.

The chain joins TRBV27 to TRBJ2-3, with TRBD2 as a possible D gene (6 bases). V was cut by 2 bases and J by 4 bases, with 16 bases left in between. This CDR3 spans 16 amino acids. The V gene's germline CDR1 is MNHEY and CDR2 SMNVEV (reference sequence). Here the CDR3 reads CASSLLGGRNADTQYF. CDR3 DNA sequence: TGTGCCAGCAGTTTACTAGGTGGGAGGAATGCAGATACGCAGTATTTT.

This clone was seen a single time. The chain uses TRBV28 and TRBJ1-2; TRBD1 is a possible D gene (5 bases). Germline V gene data show CDR1 as MDHEN and CDR2 as SYDVKM. The V end was cut by 3 bases, the J end by 3 bases, with 11 bases between. CDR3 size: 14 residues. The DNA for the CDR3 is TGTGCCAGCAGTTTCCCCCCAGGGTACTATGGCTACACCTTC. Translation gives CASSFPPGYYGYTF.

The rearrangement links TRBV2 to TRBJ2-1; the match to TRBD1 covers 9 bases. The CDR3 spans 13 residues. Per the germline V gene, CDR1 is SNHLY and CDR2 is FYNNEI. The J segment lost 6 bases and the V segment lost 6 bases, leaving 3 bases of the junction unmatched. CDR3 sequence reads: CASRDRGLNEQFF. For the CDR3, the DNA is TGTGCCAGCAGGGACAGGGGCCTCAATGAGCAGTTCTTC.

DNA for the CDR3: TGTGCCAGCAGTACCTTAGCGGGTGAAGCTTTCTTT. Amino acid sequence: CASSTLAGEAFF. The chain uses TRBV6-5 and TRBJ1-1; D is unclear. CDR3 size: 12 residues. V was cut by 5 bases and J by 7 bases, with 11 bases left in between. Germline CDR1 is MNHEY and CDR2 is SVGAGI.

The rearrangement uses TRBV4-1 and TRBJ1-1; a possible D gene is TRBD1 (5 bases). The CDR3 has 14 amino acids. Germline assignment: CDR1 MGHRA and CDR2 YSYEKL. V was shortened by 4 bases and J by 2 bases, with 11 bases between the two germline ends. The chain's CDR3 is CASSRGHTNTEAFF. The CDR3 DNA follows: TGCGCCAGCAGCCGCGGACACACAAACACTGAAGCTTTCTTT.

The chain carries TRBV5-1 and TRBJ2-2; 13 positions match TRBD2. Trimming took 4 bases from V and 6 from J; bases not matched to a gene: 6. Germline-derived CDR1 and CDR2 are SGHRS and YFSETQ. The CDR3 is made up of 16 amino acids. The CDR3 is CASSEGLAGNPGELFF. For the CDR3, the DNA is TGCGCCAGCAGCGAGGGACTAGCGGGAAACCCCGGGGAGCTGTTTTTT.

J is TRBJ2-7 and V is TRBV6-5; the match to TRBD1 covers 10 bases. The CDR3 has 15 amino acids. Germline V gene lookup returns CDR1 MNHEY and CDR2 SVGAGI. V shed 1 base and J 4 bases; nucleotides not matched to a gene: 4. The CDR3 region is CASSYLGQGRYEQYF. The CDR3 DNA sequence: TGTGCCAGCAGTTACTTGGGACAGGGGCGGTACGAGCAGTACTTC.

This sequence joins TRBV11-2 and TRBJ2-3; the D gene is possibly TRBD2 (5 bases). CDR1 and CDR2 (germline): SGHAT, FQNNGV. Trimming stripped 4 bases from V and 6 bases from J, with 17 bases between. CDR3 length: 15 residues. This chain's CDR3 is CASSSRDPPRDTQYF. The CDR3 DNA reads as TGTGCCAGCAGCTCCCGGGATCCGCCCCGGGATACGCAGTATTTT. Variable domain in full (rest from reference TRBV11-2 and TRBJ2-3): EAGVAQSPRYKIIEKRQSVAFWCNPISGHATLYWYQQILGQGPKLLIQFQNNGVVDDSQLPKDRFSAERLKGVDSTLKIQPAKLEDSAVYLCASSSRDPPRDTQYFGPGTRLTVL.

The chain links TRBV20-1 to TRBJ1-5, with TRBD1 as a possible D gene (6 bases). Germline assignment: CDR1 DFQATT and CDR2 SNEGSKA (reference sequence). The CDR3 is 13 amino acids. Deletions cut 3 bases from V and 7 bases from J, with 13 bases between. CDR3: CSASSGQKQPQHF. The DNA for the CDR3 is TGCAGTGCTAGTTCAGGACAGAAACAGCCCCAGCATTTT.

The genes are TRBV27 and TRBJ1-2; no clear D. This CDR3 comprises 17 residues. Deletions cut 5 bases from V and 7 bases from J, with 26 bases between. Germline V gives CDR1 MNHEY, CDR2 SMNVEV (reference sequence). The CDR3, as DNA: TGTGCCAGCAGTCGCTCTCTCGGGAGCCTATGGGGTTCTGGCTACACCTTC. This translates into CASSRSLGSLWGSGYTF.

This chain connects TRBV28 to TRBJ2-7; 7 bases are a match to TRBD1. V shed 1 base and J 4 bases; nucleotides not matched to a gene: 4. Germline V CDR1 and CDR2: MDHEN, SYDVKM. The CDR3 loop spans 14 amino acids. The chain's CDR3 is CASSLYDRVYEQYF. As DNA, the CDR3 is TGTGCCAGCAGTTTATACGACAGGGTGTACGAGCAGTACTTC.